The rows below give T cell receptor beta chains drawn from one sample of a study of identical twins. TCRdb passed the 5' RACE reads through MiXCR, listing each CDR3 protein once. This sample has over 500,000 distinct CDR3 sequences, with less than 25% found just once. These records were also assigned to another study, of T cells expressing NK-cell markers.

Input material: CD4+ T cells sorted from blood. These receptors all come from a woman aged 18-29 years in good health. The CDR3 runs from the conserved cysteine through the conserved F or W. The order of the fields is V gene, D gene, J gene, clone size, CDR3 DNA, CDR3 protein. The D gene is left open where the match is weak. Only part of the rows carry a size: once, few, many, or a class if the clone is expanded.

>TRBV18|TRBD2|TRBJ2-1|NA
TGTGCCAGCTCACCTACACGGGTCGGGGGGAAGGATGAGCAGTTCTTC
CASSPTRVGGKDEQFF
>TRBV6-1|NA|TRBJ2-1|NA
TGTGCCAGCAGTGTAAGGGGGGGGCTTTACAATGAGCAGTTCTTC
CASSVRGGLYNEQFF
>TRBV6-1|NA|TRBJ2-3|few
TGTGCCAGCAGTGACCCTTGGACGGCTAGCACAGATACGCAGTATTTT
CASSDPWTASTDTQYF
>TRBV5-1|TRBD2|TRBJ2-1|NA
TGCGCCAGCAGCCCCCGGGACTACTACAATGAGCAGTTCTTC
CASSPRDYYNEQFF
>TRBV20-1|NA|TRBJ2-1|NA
TGCAGTGCTAGATTTATGGTGAGCTCCTACAATGAGCAGTTCTTC
CSARFMVSSYNEQFF
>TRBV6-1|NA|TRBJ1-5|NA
TGTGCCAGCAGTGCAGCCAGGGGTCAGCCCCAGCATTTT
CASSAARGQPQHF
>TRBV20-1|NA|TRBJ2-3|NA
TGCAGTGCCCCCCCGTCAGGGCGAGATACGCAGTATTTT
CSAPPSGRDTQYF
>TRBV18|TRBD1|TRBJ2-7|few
TGTGCCAGCTCACCCTTCACCGGGACAGCCTACGAGCAGTACTTC
CASSPFTGTAYEQYF
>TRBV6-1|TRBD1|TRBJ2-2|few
TGTGCCAGCAGTCCCAGGGGGCAGGTTATATTTGCCGGGGAGCTGTTTTTT
CASSPRGQVIFAGELFF
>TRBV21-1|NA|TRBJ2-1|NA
TGTGCCACCGAGGGGGCGGCTAGCTCCTACAATGAGCAGTTCTTC
CATEGAASSYNEQFF
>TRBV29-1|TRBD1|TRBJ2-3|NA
TGCAGCGTTGCAGGGGGCGGATTTGGCACAGATACGCAGTATTTT
CSVAGGGFGTDTQYF
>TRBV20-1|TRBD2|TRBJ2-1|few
TGCAGCGTGGGCGTGGGAGGGCCGGGGAATGAGCAGTTCTTC
CSVGVGGPGNEQFF
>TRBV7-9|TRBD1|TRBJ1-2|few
TGTGCCAGCACCGACAGGGGATCTGGCTACACCTTC
CASTDRGSGYTF
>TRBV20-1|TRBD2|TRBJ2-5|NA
TGCAGTGCTAGCCGGACGGGGGGGACCCAGTACTTC
CSASRTGGTQYF
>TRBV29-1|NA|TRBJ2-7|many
TGCAGCGTTCAAGGGGACCACGAGCAGTACTTC
CSVQGDHEQYF
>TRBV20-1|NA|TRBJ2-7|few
TGCAGTGCTAGAACAGGGCCTTCCTACGAGCAGTACTTC
CSARTGPSYEQYF
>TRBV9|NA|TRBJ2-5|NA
TGTGCCAGCAGCGTACGGTCCGAAGAGACCCAGTACTTC
CASSVRSEETQYF